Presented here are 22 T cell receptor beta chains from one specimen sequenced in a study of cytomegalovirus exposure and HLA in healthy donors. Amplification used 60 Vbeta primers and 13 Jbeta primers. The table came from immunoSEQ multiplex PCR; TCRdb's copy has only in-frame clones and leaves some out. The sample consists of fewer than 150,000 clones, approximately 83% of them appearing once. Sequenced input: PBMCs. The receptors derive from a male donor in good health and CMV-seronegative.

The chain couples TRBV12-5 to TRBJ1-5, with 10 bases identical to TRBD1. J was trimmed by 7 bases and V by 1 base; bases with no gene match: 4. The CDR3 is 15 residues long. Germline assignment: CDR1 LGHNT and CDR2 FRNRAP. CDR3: CASGLGQGAKQPQHF. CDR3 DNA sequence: TGTGCTAGTGGTTTGGGACAGGGGGCAAAGCAGCCCCAGCATTTT.

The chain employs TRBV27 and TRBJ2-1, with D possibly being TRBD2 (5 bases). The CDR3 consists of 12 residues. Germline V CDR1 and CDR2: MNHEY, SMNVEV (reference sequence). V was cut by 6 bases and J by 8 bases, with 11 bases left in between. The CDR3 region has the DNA TGTGCCAGCAGGGGGAGTATGGATGAGCAGTTCTTC. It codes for CASRGSMDEQFF.

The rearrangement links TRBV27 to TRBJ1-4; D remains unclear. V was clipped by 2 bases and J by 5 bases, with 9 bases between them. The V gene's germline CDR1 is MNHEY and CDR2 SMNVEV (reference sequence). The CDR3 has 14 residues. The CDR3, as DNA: TGTGCCAGCAGTTTAGGCGGAGGGAATGAAAAACTGTTTTTT. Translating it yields CASSLGGGNEKLFF.

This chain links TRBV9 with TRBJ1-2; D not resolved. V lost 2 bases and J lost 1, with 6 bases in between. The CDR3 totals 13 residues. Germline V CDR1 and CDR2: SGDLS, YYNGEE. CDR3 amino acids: CASSVVDNYGYTF. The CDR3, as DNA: TGTGCCAGCAGCGTCGTAGATAACTATGGCTACACCTTC. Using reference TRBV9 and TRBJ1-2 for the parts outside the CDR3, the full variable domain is DSGVTQTPKHLITATGQRVTLRCSPRSGDLSVYWYQQSLDQGLQFLIQYYNGEERAKGNILERFSAQQFPDLHSELNLSSLELGDSALYFCASSVVDNYGYTFGSGTRLTVV.

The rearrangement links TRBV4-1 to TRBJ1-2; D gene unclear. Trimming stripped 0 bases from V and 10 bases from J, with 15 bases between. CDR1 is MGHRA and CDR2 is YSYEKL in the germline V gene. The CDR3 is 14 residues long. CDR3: CASSQDPIKAFYTF. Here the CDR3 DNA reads TGCGCCAGCAGCCAAGATCCTATTAAAGCATTCTACACCTTC.

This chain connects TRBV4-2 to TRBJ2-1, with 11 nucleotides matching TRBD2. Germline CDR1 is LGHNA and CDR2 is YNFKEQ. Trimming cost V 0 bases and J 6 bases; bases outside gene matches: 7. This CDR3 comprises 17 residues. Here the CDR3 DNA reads TGTGCCAGCAGCCAAGATTTACTAGCGGGAGAGGCCAATGAGCAGTTCTTC. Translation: CASSQDLLAGEANEQFF.

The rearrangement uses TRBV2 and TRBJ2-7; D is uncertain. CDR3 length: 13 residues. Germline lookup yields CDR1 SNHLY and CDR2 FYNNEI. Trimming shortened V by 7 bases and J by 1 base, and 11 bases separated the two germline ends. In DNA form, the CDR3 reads TGTGCCAGCACCCGGTCGCTTTCCTACGAGCAGTACTTC. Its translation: CASTRSLSYEQYF.

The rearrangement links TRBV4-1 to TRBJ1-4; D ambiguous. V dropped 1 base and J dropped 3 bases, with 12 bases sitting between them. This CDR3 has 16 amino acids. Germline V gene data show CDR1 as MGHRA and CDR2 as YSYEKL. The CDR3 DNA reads TGCGCCAGCAGCCAAGTGGGAGTGGCCCCTAATGAAAAACTGTTTTTT. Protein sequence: CASSQVGVAPNEKLFF.

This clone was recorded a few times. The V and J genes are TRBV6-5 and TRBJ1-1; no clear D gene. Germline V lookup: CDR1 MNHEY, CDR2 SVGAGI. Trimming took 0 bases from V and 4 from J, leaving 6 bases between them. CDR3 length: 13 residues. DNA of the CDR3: TGTGCCAGCAGTTACTCGAGGAGCACTGAAGCTTTCTTT. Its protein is CASSYSRSTEAFF.

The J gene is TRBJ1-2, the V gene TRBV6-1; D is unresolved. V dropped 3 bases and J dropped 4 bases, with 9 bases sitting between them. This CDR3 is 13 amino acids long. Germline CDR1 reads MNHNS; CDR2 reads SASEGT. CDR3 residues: CASSEVSAYGYTF. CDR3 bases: TGTGCCAGCAGTGAGGTCAGCGCCTATGGCTACACCTTC.

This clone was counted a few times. The CDR3 nucleotides are TGTGCCAGCAGCTTAACAAACACTGAAGCTTTCTTT. Translation gives CASSLTNTEAFF. The rearrangement joins TRBV7-9 to TRBJ1-1; unclear D gene. The CDR3 spans 12 residues. The V end was cut by 2 bases, the J end by 2 bases, with 3 bases between. CDR1 is SEHNR and CDR2 is FQNEAQ in the germline V gene (reference sequence).

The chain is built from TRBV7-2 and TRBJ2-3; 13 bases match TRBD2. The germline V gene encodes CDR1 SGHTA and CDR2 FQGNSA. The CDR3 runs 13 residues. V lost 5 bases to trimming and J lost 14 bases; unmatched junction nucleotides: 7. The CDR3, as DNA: TGTGCCAGCAGCGACGGACTAGCGGGAGTATCGTATTTT. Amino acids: CASSDGLAGVSYF.

This CDR3 reads CASSPGTGHQPQHF. CDR3 in DNA: TGCGCCAGCAGCCCCGGGACAGGGCATCAGCCCCAGCATTTT. The V and J genes are TRBV5-1 and TRBJ1-5; the match to TRBD1 covers 9 bases. From germline, CDR1 is SGHRS and CDR2 YFSETQ. Losses at the gene ends were 4 bases for V and 5 bases for J; bases not matched to a gene: 4. The CDR3 sequence is 14 residues long.

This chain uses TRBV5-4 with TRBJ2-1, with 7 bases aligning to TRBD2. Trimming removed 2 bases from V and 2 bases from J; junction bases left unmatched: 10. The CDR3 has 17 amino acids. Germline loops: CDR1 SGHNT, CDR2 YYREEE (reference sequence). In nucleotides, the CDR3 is TGTGCCAGCAGCTTTCGGGCTAGCGGAAGCACCTACAATGAGCAGTTCTTC. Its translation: CASSFRASGSTYNEQFF. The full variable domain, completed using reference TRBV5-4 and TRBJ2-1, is ETGVTQSPTHLIKTRGQQVTLRCSSQSGHNTVSWYQQALGQGPQFIFQYYREEENGRGNFPPRFSGLQFPNYSSELNVNALELDDSALYLCASSFRASGSTYNEQFFGPGTRLTVL.

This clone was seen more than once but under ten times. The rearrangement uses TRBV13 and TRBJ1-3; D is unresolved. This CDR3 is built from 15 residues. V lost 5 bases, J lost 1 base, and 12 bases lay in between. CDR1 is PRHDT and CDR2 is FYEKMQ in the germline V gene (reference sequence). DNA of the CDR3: TGTGCCAGCAGCAGCCCGCGGGAGTCTGGAAACACCATATATTTT. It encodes CASSSPRESGNTIYF.

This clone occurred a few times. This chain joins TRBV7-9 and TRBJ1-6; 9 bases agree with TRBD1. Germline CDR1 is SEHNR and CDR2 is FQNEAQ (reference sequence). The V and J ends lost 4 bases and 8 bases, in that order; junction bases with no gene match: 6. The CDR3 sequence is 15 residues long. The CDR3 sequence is CASSYKGQGYSPLHF. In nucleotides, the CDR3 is TGTGCCAGCAGCTATAAGGGACAGGGCTATTCACCCCTCCACTTT. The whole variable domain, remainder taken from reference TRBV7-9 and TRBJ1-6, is DTGVSQNPRHKITKRGQNVTFRCDPISEHNRLYWYRQTLGQGPEFLTYFQNEAQLEKSRLLSDRFSAERPKGSFSTLEIQRTEQGDSAMYLCASSYKGQGYSPLHFGNGTRLTVT.

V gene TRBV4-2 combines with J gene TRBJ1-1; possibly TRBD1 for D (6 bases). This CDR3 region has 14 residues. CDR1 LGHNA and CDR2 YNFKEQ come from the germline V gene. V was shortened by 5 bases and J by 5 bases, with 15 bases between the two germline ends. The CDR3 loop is CASSSGGRETEAFF. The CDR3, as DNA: TGTGCCAGCAGCTCTGGGGGCAGGGAGACTGAAGCTTTCTTT.

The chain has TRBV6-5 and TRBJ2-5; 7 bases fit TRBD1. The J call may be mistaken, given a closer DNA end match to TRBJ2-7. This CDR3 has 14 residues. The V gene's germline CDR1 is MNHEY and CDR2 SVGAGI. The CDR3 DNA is TGTGCCAGCAGTCGACAGGGAAACGGGTACGAGCAGTACTTC. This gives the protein CASSRQGNGYEQYF.

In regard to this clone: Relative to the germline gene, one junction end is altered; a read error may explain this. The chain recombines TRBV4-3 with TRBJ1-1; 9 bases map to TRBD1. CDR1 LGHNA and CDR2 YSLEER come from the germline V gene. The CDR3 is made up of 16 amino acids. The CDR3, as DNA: TGCGCCAGCAGCCAACTGACCGAGACGGGACAGGGTCGTCTGGTCTTT. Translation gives CASSQLTETGQGRLVF.

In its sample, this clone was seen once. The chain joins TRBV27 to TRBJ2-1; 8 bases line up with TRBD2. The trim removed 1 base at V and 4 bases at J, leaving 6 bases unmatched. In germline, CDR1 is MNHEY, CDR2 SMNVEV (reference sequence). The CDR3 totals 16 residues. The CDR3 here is CASSLLREDGYNEQFF. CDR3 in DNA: TGTGCCAGCAGTTTATTGCGGGAGGATGGGTACAATGAGCAGTTCTTC.

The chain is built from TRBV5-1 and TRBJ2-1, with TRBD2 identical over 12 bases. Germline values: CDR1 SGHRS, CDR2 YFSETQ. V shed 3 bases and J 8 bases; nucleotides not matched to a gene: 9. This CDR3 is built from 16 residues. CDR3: CASSSTSGSDHHEQFF. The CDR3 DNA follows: TGCGCCAGCAGCTCGACTAGCGGGAGTGATCACCATGAGCAGTTCTTC.

CDR3 in DNA: TGTGCCAGCAGCTTTTTAACAGGGGCCGTATACGAGCAGTACTTC. Translation: CASSFLTGAVYEQYF. The V gene is TRBV11-2, the J gene TRBJ2-7, with TRBD1 matching 7 bases. CDR1 and CDR2 from the germline V gene are SGHAT and FQNNGV. V was pared by 3 bases and J by 4 bases, with 9 bases of the junction left unmatched. The CDR3 is 15 residues long.